The present TCR beta chain was sequenced within a study of response to subunit inactivated influenza vaccine. Whole-study results and caveats: The authors offered the suggestion that each seasonal influenza vaccination recruits few new T cells.

Looked up from germline, CDR1 is MNHEY and CDR2 is SVGEGT. The CDR3 sequence is 15 residues long. The germline V and J ends were trimmed by 3 bases and 3 bases, with 12 bases remaining between them. TCRdb re-derived calls from the RT-PCR reads in MiXCR, one entry per CDR3 protein. The data contain approximately 680,000 distinct CDR3 sequences, roughly 14% of them singletons. Notes on this clonotype: Its antigen is undetermined.

Sample: PBMCs from blood, taken 11 to 12 days after vaccination. The V call is TRBV6-2 or TRBV6-3, the J call TRBJ2-4; unclear D gene. The sequence was collected from a man aged 50 to 59 who received an inactivated influenza vaccine. The DNA of the CDR3 is TGTGCCAGCAGTTATAGTTTGGAAAACAAAAACATTCAGTACTTC. It specifies CASSYSLENKNIQYF.